This T cell receptor beta chain was obtained from a study of T cell changes during pregnancy in multiple sclerosis. Per germline, CDR1 SGHDN and CDR2 FVKESK. CDR3 length equals 13 residues. Trimming shortened V by 2 bases and J by 6 bases, and 11 bases separated the two germline ends. Profiling relied on immunoSEQ multiplex PCR, and the TCRdb table lists in-frame clones only, not all of them. Here the sample spans some 26,000 clones, approximately 91% being singletons. The sequences come from CD4+ T cells from peripheral blood mononuclear cells, collected in the first trimester of pregnancy. This chain connects TRBV14 to TRBJ2-7, with no clear D. This receptor was obtained from a female donor in good health, enrolled as a control in a pregnancy study. In nucleotides, the CDR3 is TGTGCCAGCAGCCAATCTAGTCCTTCCGAGCAGTACTTC. This gives the protein CASSQSSPSEQYF.